Each of the 23 T cell receptor beta chains below was sequenced from the same sample in a study of early T cells in non-severe SARS-CoV-2 infection. From the 5' RACE reads, TCRdb called clonotypes with MiXCR, one entry per CDR3 protein. The table lists some 120,000 distinct CDR3 sequences, more than 12% of them singletons, with about a fifth in the top ten. Material: whole blood. These receptor sequences come from an adult who was a healthcare worker with PCR-confirmed SARS-CoV-2 infection or an uninfected control (not recorded which).

CDR3 nucleotide sequence: TGTGCCATCAGCCCGGGACAGGGTGAATATGGCTACACCTTC. As protein: CAISPGQGEYGYTF. The chain is built from TRBV10-3 and TRBJ1-2, with 9 positions matching TRBD1. The germline gives CDR1 ENHRY, CDR2 SYGVKD. The V gene end was trimmed by 6 bases and the J gene end by 5 bases; junction bases not matched to a gene: 7. The CDR3 length is 14 residues.

J is TRBJ2-7 and V is TRBV29-1; D unclear. Trimming cost V 4 bases and J 5 bases, with 9 bases left between them. Per germline, CDR1 SQVTM and CDR2 ANQGSEA. The CDR3 length is 11 residues. The CDR3 is CSVVKADEQYF. CDR3 sequence (DNA): TGCAGCGTTGTGAAAGCAGACGAGCAGTACTTC.

V gene TRBV29-1 combines with J gene TRBJ2-1; D assignment may be TRBD1 or TRBD2 (5 bases each). CDR1 and CDR2 from the germline V gene are SQVTM and ANQGSEA. Trimming left V 8 bases short and J 8 bases short, with 16 bases between. This CDR3 contains 12 residues. CDR3 coding DNA: TGCAGCACCAACCGAGGGGTCTATGAGCAGTTCTTC. This encodes CSTNRGVYEQFF.

This clonotype occurred many times. This chain joins TRBV6-4 and TRBJ1-1; D unresolved. The CDR3 runs 18 residues. V gave up 7 bases and J gave up 0 bases, with 24 bases separating them. Germline values: CDR1 MRHNA, CDR2 SNTAGT. CDR3 bases: TGTGCCAGCACCCTACCTTGTCCCCACCGAAAAATGAACACTGAAGCTTTCTTT. Translation gives CASTLPCPHRKMNTEAFF.

This clonotype has at least ten counts. V usage is TRBV13 and J usage is TRBJ1-1; TRBD1 agrees at 7 bases. The ends lost 6 bases at V and 0 bases at J; junction bases unmatched: 10. The length of the CDR3 is 16 residues. Germline V gene sequence: CDR1 PRHDT, CDR2 FYEKMQ (reference sequence). The CDR3 is CASSLGADRMNTEAFF. The CDR3 DNA is TGTGCCAGCAGTTTGGGGGCGGACAGGATGAACACTGAAGCTTTCTTT. The full variable domain, with the rest looked up from reference TRBV13 and TRBJ1-1, is AAGVIQSPRHLIKEKRETATLKCYPIPRHDTVYWYQQGPGQDPQFLISFYEKMQSDKGSIPDRFSAQQFSDYHSELNMSSLELGDSALYFCASSLGADRMNTEAFFGQGTRLTVV.

This clonotype was observed a few times. The chain has TRBV6-1 and TRBJ1-4; unclear D gene. This CDR3 region has 17 residues. CDR1 and CDR2 from the germline V gene are MNHNS and SASEGT. The V and J ends lost 7 bases and 7 bases respectively, with 25 bases between them. CDR3 amino acids: CASTPISWTDEGEKLFF. The CDR3 nucleotides are TGTGCCAGCACCCCTATTTCCTGGACGGACGAGGGTGAAAAACTGTTTTTT.

This clonotype was seen more than once but under ten times. The genes are TRBV2 and TRBJ2-5; D possibly matches TRBD1 or TRBD2 (5 bases each). This CDR3 is built from 13 residues. Trimming stripped 11 bases from V and 1 base from J, with 14 bases between. CDR1 is SNHLY, CDR2 FYNNEI, per germline. This chain's CDR3 is CAGLGHGQETQYF. In DNA form, the CDR3 reads TGTGCCGGACTGGGGCACGGCCAAGAGACCCAGTACTTC.

The chain uses TRBV5-1 and TRBJ1-1; D is possibly TRBD1 (6 bases). Germline CDR1 reads SGHRS; CDR2 reads YFSETQ. The ends were cut back, 4 bases at V and 3 bases at J, with 13 bases in the middle. The CDR3 spans 14 residues. The DNA of the CDR3 is TGCGCCAGCAGCCCGCTGGACAGTTACACTGAAGCTTTCTTT. It is translated as CASSPLDSYTEAFF.

This clonotype showed up just a few times. V and J are TRBV14 and TRBJ2-1; D ambiguous. Trimming shortened V by 4 bases and J by 7 bases, and 11 bases separated the two germline ends. This CDR3 has 13 residues. The germline CDR1 and CDR2 sequences are SGHDN and FVKESK. This CDR3 reads CASSRPIGNEQFF. In DNA, the CDR3 is TGTGCCAGCAGCCGCCCAATTGGGAATGAGCAGTTCTTC.

The sample holds a few counts of this clonotype. This rearrangement joins TRBV5-1 to TRBJ2-3; tentatively, D is TRBD1 (7 bases). Germline CDR1 reads SGHRS; CDR2 reads YFSETQ. V gave up 2 bases and J gave up 6 bases, with 19 bases separating them. The CDR3 extends over 16 amino acids. The CDR3 sequence is CASSFQGGPRSDTQYF. Written as DNA, the CDR3 is TGCGCCAGCAGCTTCCAGGGGGGACCCCGCTCCGATACGCAGTATTTT.

The rearrangement links TRBV20-1 to TRBJ2-1; D may be TRBD1 (5 bases). The germline V and J ends were trimmed by 6 bases and 7 bases, with 19 bases remaining between them. There are 14 residues in the CDR3. From germline, CDR1 is DFQATT and CDR2 SNEGSKA (reference sequence). The CDR3 spells CSAPAWQGRNEQFF. CDR3 DNA: TGCAGTGCCCCAGCATGGCAGGGTCGGAATGAGCAGTTCTTC.

J is TRBJ1-6 and V is TRBV18; D remains ambiguous. The ends were cut back, 3 bases at V and 7 bases at J, with 7 bases in the middle. CDR1 and CDR2 (germline): KGHSH, LQKENI. This CDR3 has 13 residues. The CDR3 reads CASSPTRNSPLHF. The CDR3 DNA sequence: TGTGCCAGCTCACCGACCAGGAATTCACCCCTCCACTTT.

This clonotype was seen more than once but under ten times. The chain couples TRBV10-3 to TRBJ1-1; D not certain. The CDR3 extends over 13 amino acids. CDR1 is ENHRY and CDR2 is SYGVKD in the germline V gene. Trimming shortened V by 6 bases and J by 5 bases, and 13 bases separated the two germline ends. The CDR3, as DNA: TGTGCCATCAGCCTCCTGGAGGAGACTGAAGCTTTCTTT. It yields the protein CAISLLEETEAFF.

V is TRBV5-4 and J is TRBJ1-4, with unresolved D. Per the germline V gene, CDR1 is SGHNT and CDR2 is YYREEE (reference sequence). V was cut by 1 base and J by 8 bases, with 21 bases left in between. The CDR3 extends over 17 amino acids. The CDR3 is CASSLTRGGRPSEKLFF. CDR3 sequence (DNA): TGTGCCAGCAGCTTGACTAGAGGCGGCAGGCCTTCGGAAAAACTGTTTTTT.

The chain couples TRBV18 to TRBJ1-4, with D unresolved. The CDR3 covers 13 residues. CDR1 and CDR2 (germline): KGHSH, LQKENI. Trimming removed 1 base at V and 8 bases at J, with 8 bases between. The CDR3 bases are TGTGCCAGCTCACCACGGGAGGGAGAAAAACTGTTTTTT. Its translation: CASSPREGEKLFF. Using reference TRBV18 and TRBJ1-4 for the parts outside the CDR3, the full variable domain is NAGVMQNPRHLVRRRGQEARLRCSPMKGHSHVYWYRQLPEEGLKFMVYLQKENIIDESGMPKERFSAEFPKEGPSILRIQQVVRGDSAAYFCASSPREGEKLFFGSGTQLSVL.

In its sample, this clonotype was seen a few times. The rearrangement links TRBV4-1 to TRBJ2-3; D unclear. There are 18 residues in the CDR3. Germline V gene lookup returns CDR1 MGHRA and CDR2 YSYEKL. The V end lost 0 bases, the J end lost 0 bases, and 16 bases lay between the germline ends. This CDR3 reads CASSQDAVSRSSTDTQYF. CDR3 bases: TGCGCCAGCAGCCAAGATGCCGTGTCGCGGTCTAGCACAGATACGCAGTATTTT.

The V gene is TRBV19, the J gene TRBJ2-3, with 12 bases aligning to TRBD2. CDR1 is LNHDA and CDR2 is SQIVND in the germline V gene (reference sequence). CDR3 length equals 16 residues. The V segment lost 5 bases and the J segment 2 bases; nucleotides outside the gene matches: 5. CDR3 region: CASSELAGGITDTQYF. CDR3 coding DNA: TGTGCCAGTAGTGAACTAGCGGGGGGTATCACAGATACGCAGTATTTT.

This chain connects TRBV3-1 to TRBJ2-3; the match to TRBD2 covers 9 bases. The J segment lost 4 bases and the V segment lost 4 bases, leaving 9 bases of the junction unmatched. The CDR3 has 16 amino acids. CDR1 is LGHDT, CDR2 YNNKEL, per germline (reference sequence). In nucleotides, the CDR3 is TGTGCCAGCAGCCCGACTAGCGGCTTAGGCCCAGATACGCAGTATTTT. This codes for CASSPTSGLGPDTQYF.

The rearrangement uses TRBV5-1 and TRBJ2-2; D is unclear. The CDR3 has 14 residues. V was clipped by 5 bases and J by 0 bases, with 8 bases between them. The germline CDR1 and CDR2 sequences are SGHRS and YFSETQ. CDR3 sequence reads: CASSGQANTGELFF. Here the CDR3 DNA reads TGCGCCAGCAGTGGGCAGGCGAACACCGGGGAGCTGTTTTTT.

The V gene is TRBV20-1, the J gene TRBJ2-7; tentative D call: TRBD1 (5 bases). V lost 4 bases and J lost 4, with 14 bases in between. Germline V gene data show CDR1 as DFQATT and CDR2 as SNEGSKA (reference sequence). The CDR3 spans 13 residues. The CDR3 loop reads CSATPGNPYEQYF. The CDR3 bases are TGCAGTGCTACCCCAGGGAATCCTTACGAGCAGTACTTC.

The rearrangement links TRBV7-2 to TRBJ2-3; 10 nucleotides align to TRBD2. Trimming took 6 bases from V and 6 from J; bases not matched to a gene: 9. The CDR3 consists of 15 residues. Germline V gene sequence: CDR1 SGHTA, CDR2 FQGNSA. In DNA, the CDR3 is TGTGCCAGCAGTGTGACCGGGACTAGCGATGATACGCAGTATTTT. Its protein product is CASSVTGTSDDTQYF.

This clonotype was picked up many times. The chain carries TRBV6-5 and TRBJ2-2; D unclear. CDR1 is MNHEY, CDR2 SVGAGI, per germline. The CDR3 runs 13 residues. V lost 6 bases to trimming and J lost 6 bases, with 11 bases between them. The DNA for the CDR3 is TGTGCCAGCAGGCCGGTTGGGGCCGGGGAGCTGTTTTTT. It yields the protein CASRPVGAGELFF.

The chain links TRBV9 to TRBJ2-3; TRBD2 matches at 11 bases. CDR1 and CDR2 (germline): SGDLS, YYNGEE. The CDR3 covers 18 residues. The ends lost 2 bases at V and 2 bases at J; junction bases unmatched: 10. CDR3 residues: CASSVGLAGWGDTDTQYF. CDR3 nucleotides: TGTGCCAGCAGCGTTGGACTAGCGGGTTGGGGGGACACAGATACGCAGTATTTT.